This T cell receptor (beta chain) comes out of a study of cytomegalovirus exposure and HLA in healthy donors. About the study: The roughly 120 million unique TCR beta sequences, from 150 million to 200 million T cells, were found by an earlier analysis. Some 90 million unique TCRs from HLA-typed donors were held in an early data release.

All the people who gave samples were healthy bone marrow donors. This PCR relied on a set of 60 Vbeta primers and 13 Jbeta primers. The protocol was immunoSEQ multiplex PCR, while the TCRdb copy is restricted to in-frame clones and leaves out a portion. Here the sample spans around 120,000 clones, 74% being singletons. The germline gives CDR1 MGHRA, CDR2 YSYEKL. The V and J ends lost 0 bases and 5 bases, in that order; junction bases with no gene match: 0. The CDR3 contains 14 residues. Specimen: PBMCs. The sequence was collected from a man in his forties or fifties in good health and CMV-seropositive. The chain carries TRBV4-1 and TRBJ2-2, with 7 bases lining up with TRBD2. CDR3 coding DNA: TGCGCCAGCAGCCAAGAGGGGGGGACCGGGGAGCTGTTTTTT. Its protein product is CASSQEGGTGELFF.